A single sample gave rise to the 13 T cell receptor beta chains below, sequenced in a study of blood T cell repertoires in COVID-19. The table came from immunoSEQ multiplex PCR; TCRdb's copy has only in-frame clones and leaves some out. The sample holds around 74,000 clones, 90% seen once. The sequenced sample was peripheral blood. Every receptor here comes from an elderly woman with active or convalescent COVID-19.

CDR3 in amino acids: CAWSVRGNTIYF. DNA of the CDR3: TGTGCCTGGAGTGTACGGGGAAACACCATATATTTT. The chain has TRBV30 and TRBJ1-3, with D unresolved. Germline assignment: CDR1 GTSNPN and CDR2 SVGIG (reference sequence). The CDR3 covers 12 residues. The V and J ends lost 0 bases and 4 bases respectively, with 4 bases between them.

This chain links TRBV6-4 with TRBJ2-3, with TRBD2 as a possible D gene (6 bases). V was clipped by 4 bases and J by 4 bases, with 12 bases between them. The CDR3 is 14 residues long. Germline CDR1 MRHNA, CDR2 SNTAGT. Written as DNA, the CDR3 is TGTGCCAGCAGTGTCGGGGGATTAGCAGATACGCAGTATTTT. Translated, it gives CASSVGGLADTQYF.

The V gene is TRBV6-2 or TRBV6-3, the J gene TRBJ1-6; no clear D. Germline CDR1 is MNHEY and CDR2 is SVGEGT. This CDR3 spans 14 amino acids. V was pared by 2 bases and J by 14 bases, with 16 bases between. The CDR3 DNA follows: TGTGCCAGCAGTTACGACACCCTCAGGAAGGCCCTCCACTTT. The encoded protein is CASSYDTLRKALHF.

J is TRBJ2-3 and V is TRBV28; perhaps TRBD2 as D (6 bases). Germline CDR1 MDHEN, CDR2 SYDVKM. V was trimmed by 5 bases and J by 5 bases, leaving 17 bases between them. The CDR3 spans 15 residues. The CDR3: CASSSSGTAGDTQYF. The CDR3 DNA reads as TGTGCCAGCAGTAGCTCCGGGACTGCCGGAGATACGCAGTATTTT.

The CDR3 DNA reads as TGTGCCAGCAGCGGACAGGGGGGGATTCAGCCCCAGCATTTT. Its translation is CASSGQGGIQPQHF. The gene calls are TRBV9 and TRBJ1-5; 9 nucleotides agree with TRBD1. CDR1 and CDR2 from the germline V gene are SGDLS and YYNGEE. The CDR3 has 14 amino acids. Trimming took 3 bases from V and 6 from J; bases not matched to a gene: 4.

The chain employs TRBV7-6 and TRBJ1-1; TRBD1 matches at 7 bases. The V and J ends lost 7 bases and 3 bases, in that order; junction bases with no gene match: 8. In germline, CDR1 is SGHVS, CDR2 FNYEAQ. This CDR3 spans 14 amino acids. DNA of the CDR3: TGTGCCAGCAACCCCAGGGGGTCGGACACTGAAGCTTTCTTT. It codes for CASNPRGSDTEAFF.

J is TRBJ2-7 and V is TRBV27; 7 bases match TRBD1. Trimming took 5 bases from V and 6 from J; bases not matched to a gene: 13. CDR3 length: 15 amino acids. Per germline, CDR1 MNHEY and CDR2 SMNVEV (reference sequence). The DNA of the CDR3 is TGTGCCAGCAGTACGGCGACAGGGCGAATTTCCGAGCAGTACTTC. Its protein product is CASSTATGRISEQYF.

V usage is TRBV18 and J usage is TRBJ2-1, with a tentative D call TRBD1 (5 bases). Germline V gene lookup returns CDR1 KGHSH and CDR2 LQKENI. The ends were cut back, 5 bases at V and 0 bases at J, with 14 bases in the middle. CDR3 length: 16 residues. The CDR3 loop reads CASSYATGSSYNEQFF. The CDR3 nucleotides are TGTGCCAGCTCATATGCCACAGGTTCCTCCTACAATGAGCAGTTCTTC.

The chain links TRBV28 to TRBJ1-2; 11 bases are a match to TRBD1. Germline CDR1 reads MDHEN; CDR2 reads SYDVKM. The CDR3 is 13 residues long. With 10 bases clipped from V and 6 bases from J, the junction kept 7 bases outside the gene matches. This CDR3 reads CAISDRGLHGYTF. The DNA of the CDR3 is TGTGCCATCTCGGACAGGGGGCTGCATGGCTACACCTTC.

The V call is TRBV11-1, the J call TRBJ2-1, with 7 bases fitting TRBD1. The V and J ends lost 4 bases and 4 bases, in that order; junction bases with no gene match: 7. The germline gives CDR1 SGHAT, CDR2 FQDESV (reference sequence). This CDR3 has 15 residues. This CDR3 is CASSWGRGLYNEQFF. CDR3 DNA sequence: TGTGCCAGCAGCTGGGGCAGGGGGTTGTACAATGAGCAGTTCTTC.

CDR3 DNA: TGTGCCAGCAGCTCGGACAGGGCTAACACCATATATTTT. Translated: CASSSDRANTIYF. The chain is built from TRBV7-8 and TRBJ1-3, with 8 bases fitting TRBD1. The germline V gene has CDR1 SGHVS and CDR2 FQNEAQ. V was pared by 4 bases and J by 7 bases, with 3 bases of the junction left unmatched. The length of the CDR3 is 13 residues.

This rearrangement joins TRBV29-1 to TRBJ2-5, with a weak D call TRBD2 (6 bases). V lost 8 bases and J 3 bases, leaving 13 bases between the germline ends. CDR3 length: 12 residues. Germline assignment: CDR1 SQVTM and CDR2 ANQGSEA. CDR3 in amino acids: CSTRPGEETQYF. The CDR3 region has the DNA TGCAGCACGCGTCCGGGGGAAGAGACCCAGTACTTC.

The chain joins TRBV9 to TRBJ1-4; D is uncertain. V lost 0 bases to trimming and J lost 8 bases, with 14 bases between them. There are 15 residues in the CDR3. Germline V gene data show CDR1 as SGDLS and CDR2 as YYNGEE. The CDR3 sequence: CASSVGVRDGEKLFF. CDR3 DNA: TGTGCCAGCAGCGTAGGGGTGAGGGATGGCGAAAAACTGTTTTTT.